These 13 T cell receptor beta chains were all obtained from the same sample, sequenced in a study of T cells after yellow fever vaccination. In TCRdb, the 5' RACE reads were re-called with MiXCR into one record per CDR3 protein. Of some 560,000 distinct CDR3 sequences in the sample, about a sixth were seen once. Here the sequenced sample was PBMCs, taken more than 4 days after the first yellow fever vaccination. These receptors all come from a young man who received the YFV17D yellow fever vaccine.

This chain connects TRBV10-3 to TRBJ2-7; no clear D gene. Trimming stripped 2 bases from V and 0 bases from J, with 14 bases between. The CDR3 has 16 amino acids. Germline V gene sequence: CDR1 ENHRY, CDR2 SYGVKD. CDR3 protein: CAISEKNSRSSYEQYF. Written as DNA, the CDR3 is TGTGCCATCAGTGAGAAAAATTCCAGGAGCTCCTACGAGCAGTACTTC.

In this sample, this clonotype turned up a few times. The rearrangement joins TRBV2 to TRBJ2-7; D is perhaps TRBD1 (5 bases). The germline V and J ends were trimmed by 3 bases and 4 bases, with 19 bases remaining between them. Germline-derived CDR1 and CDR2 are SNHLY and FYNNEI. CDR3 length equals 16 residues. As DNA, the CDR3 is TGTGCCAGCAGTGAGGGGCTGAATAACTTCGTTTACGAGCAGTACGTC. Translated, it gives CASSEGLNNFVYEQYV.

The chain is built from TRBV10-3 and TRBJ1-6; no firm D call. Germline CDR1 ENHRY, CDR2 SYGVKD. This CDR3 region has 15 residues. V was shortened by 2 bases and J by 9 bases, with 14 bases between the two germline ends. Here the CDR3 DNA reads TGTGCCATCAGTGAGGGATTGATGCGGGCTTCACCCCTCCACTTT. Protein: CAISEGLMRASPLHF.

This clonotype has a handful of counts. V usage is TRBV5-1 and J usage is TRBJ2-7; no definite D call. Germline CDR1 SGHRS, CDR2 YFSETQ. This CDR3 is 13 amino acids long. V was cut by 0 bases and J by 2 bases, with 6 bases left in between. As DNA, the CDR3 is TGCGCCAGCAGCTTGGCAATGGCCTACGAGCAGTACTTC. Residues: CASSLAMAYEQYF.

The gene calls are TRBV7-9 and TRBJ1-4, with unresolved D. CDR1 is SEHNR and CDR2 is FQNEAQ in the germline V gene (reference sequence). Trimming removed 2 bases from V and 8 bases from J, with 9 bases in between. This CDR3 region has 13 residues. CDR3 nucleotide sequence: TGTGCCAGCAGCTTAATAAGCGGAGAAAAACTGTTTTTT. Translated, it gives CASSLISGEKLFF.

This clonotype was seen many times. The chain uses TRBV11-3 and TRBJ2-1; 7 bases fit TRBD1. Looked up from germline, CDR1 is SGHNT and CDR2 is YENEEA. This CDR3 contains 14 residues. J gave up 5 bases and V 2 bases, and 3 bases lay outside the gene matches. The chain's CDR3 is CASSLQGENNEQFF. Here the CDR3 DNA reads TGTGCCAGCAGCTTACAGGGGGAAAACAATGAGCAGTTCTTC.

V gene TRBV12-3 or TRBV12-4 combines with J gene TRBJ2-5; 9 nucleotides line up with TRBD2. The V segment lost 4 bases and the J segment 5 bases; nucleotides outside the gene matches: 8. This CDR3 is built from 15 residues. The CDR3 loop is CASSSGGGAFETQYF. The CDR3 DNA sequence: TGTGCCAGCAGTTCAGGCGGGGGGGCCTTCGAGACCCAGTACTTC.

This clonotype was seen at least ten times. V usage is TRBV12-3 or TRBV12-4 and J usage is TRBJ2-5; no clear D. This CDR3 region has 15 residues. V lost 7 bases, J lost 0 bases, and 15 bases lay in between. The CDR3, as DNA: TGTGCCAGCACCGTGGGCGGCTCATACCAAGAGACCCAGTACTTC. Translating gives CASTVGGSYQETQYF.

The rearrangement uses TRBV12-3 or TRBV12-4 and TRBJ2-1; 9 nucleotides match TRBD2. The V segment lost 6 bases and the J segment 3 bases; nucleotides outside the gene matches: 9. The CDR3 is 16 amino acids. The CDR3 nucleotides read TGTGCCAGCAGGAGATCCGGGACTAGCAGCTACAATGAGCAGTTCTTC. This translates into CASRRSGTSSYNEQFF.

This clonotype was observed a single time. V usage is TRBV7-2 and J usage is TRBJ1-3, with a tentative D call TRBD1 (5 bases). Deletions cut 8 bases from V and 2 bases from J, with 13 bases between. The CDR3 totals 14 residues. Germline V lookup: CDR1 SGHTA, CDR2 FQGNSA. In DNA, the CDR3 is TGTGCCAGCCTCCTGGGGGGTACTGGAAACACCATATATTTT. Translated, it gives CASLLGGTGNTIYF.

The chain is built from TRBV12-3 or TRBV12-4 and TRBJ1-1, with no clear D. Trimming stripped 0 bases from V and 5 bases from J, with 7 bases between. The CDR3 runs to 13 residues. The DNA for the CDR3 is TGTGCCAGCAGTTTAGCCAGCGTGACTGAAGCTTTCTTT. This encodes CASSLASVTEAFF.

The chain has TRBV5-1 and TRBJ1-2, with 8 bases that match TRBD1. This CDR3 region has 16 residues. CDR1 is SGHRS and CDR2 is YFSETQ in the germline V gene. V lost 3 bases to trimming and J lost 3 bases; unmatched junction nucleotides: 10. The CDR3 DNA reads TGCGCCAGCAGCTCGACAGGGGCCCGGGGAGACTATGGCTACACCTTC. Residues: CASSSTGARGDYGYTF.

This clonotype was observed a few times. The chain recombines TRBV6-5 with TRBJ2-7, with 10 nucleotides matching TRBD2. The CDR3 has 16 amino acids. CDR1 is MNHEY, CDR2 SVGAGI, per germline. V lost 2 bases and J lost 7; bases outside the gene matches: 11. In DNA, the CDR3 is TGTGCCAGCAGTTACGCTAGCGGGGGATACTTACGTGAGCAGTACGTC. This encodes CASSYASGGYLREQYV.